A selection of T cell receptor beta chains follows, all from one sample in a study of T cell changes during pregnancy in multiple sclerosis. The method was immunoSEQ multiplex PCR; TCRdb's version includes in-frame clones alone and lacks a portion of them. The data show tens of thousands of clones, 80% to 95% seen once. The sample consisted of peripheral blood, taken in the first trimester of pregnancy. Receptors were obtained from a female donor in good health, enrolled as a control in a pregnancy study. Each CDR3 is given with its conserved first and last residue. The D gene is left open where the match is weak. A row's size may be missing; if present it is once, few, many or a size class.

d_call: NA
clone_size: NA
v_call: TRBV28
j_call: TRBJ1-5
cdr3_nt: TGTGCCAGCCTAGGGGATAGCAATCAGCCCCAGCATTTT
cdr3_aa: CASLGDSNQPQHF

d_call: NA
clone_size: once
v_call: TRBV5-4
j_call: TRBJ2-2
cdr3_nt: TGTGCCAGCAGCGAGACCCCGGGGACCGGGGAGCTGTTTTTT
cdr3_aa: CASSETPGTGELFF

d_call: NA
clone_size: NA
v_call: TRBV12-5
j_call: TRBJ1-3
cdr3_nt: TGTGCTAGTGGTTTGGTCCTACCGGGTCGGTCCTCTGGAAACACCATATATTTT
cdr3_aa: CASGLVLPGRSSGNTIYF

d_call: NA
clone_size: NA
v_call: TRBV19
j_call: TRBJ2-7
cdr3_nt: TGTGCCAGTAGTACCACAGCCGGCTCCTACGAGCAGTACTTC
cdr3_aa: CASSTTAGSYEQYF

d_call: TRBD1
clone_size: NA
v_call: TRBV30
j_call: TRBJ2-3
cdr3_nt: TGTGCCTGGACGAAACAGGGGAAGGGCACAGATACGCAGTATTTT
cdr3_aa: CAWTKQGKGTDTQYF

d_call: TRBD2
clone_size: NA
v_call: TRBV4-1
j_call: TRBJ2-4
cdr3_nt: TGCGCCAGCAGCTCCCCAGATCGACAGCGGGGAGCCAAAAACATTCAGTACTTC
cdr3_aa: CASSSPDRQRGAKNIQYF

d_call: NA
clone_size: NA
v_call: TRBV7-9
j_call: TRBJ2-7
cdr3_nt: TGTGCCAGCAGCACCGGGACCTACGAGCAGTACTTC
cdr3_aa: CASSTGTYEQYF

d_call: NA
clone_size: once
v_call: TRBV28
j_call: TRBJ2-6
cdr3_nt: TGTGCCAGCAGTTCCTACAGAAACTCTGGGGCCAACGTCCTGACTTTC
cdr3_aa: CASSSYRNSGANVLTF

d_call: NA
clone_size: NA
v_call: TRBV18
j_call: TRBJ2-2
cdr3_nt: TGTGCCAGCTCACCAAGGGGGTTGAACACCGGGGAGCTGTTTTTT
cdr3_aa: CASSPRGLNTGELFF

d_call: TRBD1
clone_size: NA
v_call: TRBV28
j_call: TRBJ1-5
cdr3_nt: TGTGCCAGCAGGAAACTACAGGGGGCCAGCAATCAGCCCCAGCATTTT
cdr3_aa: CASRKLQGASNQPQHF

d_call: NA
clone_size: NA
v_call: TRBV5-4
j_call: TRBJ2-5
cdr3_nt: TGTGCCAGCAGCTTAATAGGGGCTTGGGAGACCCAGTACTTC
cdr3_aa: CASSLIGAWETQYF

d_call: TRBD2
clone_size: NA
v_call: TRBV5-1
j_call: TRBJ2-3
cdr3_nt: TGCGCCAGCAGCAGGACTAGCGGGAGTTTGACAGATACGCAGTATTTT
cdr3_aa: CASSRTSGSLTDTQYF

d_call: TRBD2
clone_size: few
v_call: TRBV4-1
j_call: TRBJ2-7
cdr3_nt: TGCGCCAGCAGCCAAGTTACTAGCGGCCTCTACGAGCAGTACTTC
cdr3_aa: CASSQVTSGLYEQYF

d_call: TRBD2
clone_size: NA
v_call: TRBV5-1
j_call: TRBJ2-3
cdr3_nt: TGCGCCAGCAGCATTAGCGGGAGCCCAGATACGCAGTATTTT
cdr3_aa: CASSISGSPDTQYF

d_call: NA
clone_size: NA
v_call: TRBV5-1
j_call: TRBJ1-1
cdr3_nt: TGCGCCAGCAGAGCTGACACGAACACTGAAGCTTTCTTT
cdr3_aa: CASRADTNTEAFF

d_call: NA
clone_size: NA
v_call: TRBV29-1
j_call: TRBJ2-7
cdr3_nt: TGCAGCGTTGAAGGGGTGCCAGGGAAAGGAGAGCAGTACTTC
cdr3_aa: CSVEGVPGKGEQYF

d_call: NA
clone_size: NA
v_call: TRBV9
j_call: TRBJ2-3
cdr3_nt: TGTGCCAGCGTTCCTAGAAGCGGCTCTACAGATACGCAGTATTTT
cdr3_aa: CASVPRSGSTDTQYF

d_call: TRBD1
clone_size: NA
v_call: TRBV7-2
j_call: TRBJ1-5
cdr3_nt: TGTGCCAGCAGCCTAGGACAGGGGACCCAGCATTTT
cdr3_aa: CASSLGQGTQHF

d_call: NA
clone_size: NA
v_call: TRBV19
j_call: TRBJ1-1
cdr3_nt: TGTGCCAGTTTCCATGGGGGGGTTGGAACTGAAGCTTTCTTT
cdr3_aa: CASFHGGVGTEAFF

d_call: TRBD1
clone_size: NA
v_call: TRBV10-2
j_call: TRBJ2-7
cdr3_nt: TGCGCCAGCAGTTTCGGGACAGATTTCGAGCAGTACTTC
cdr3_aa: CASSFGTDFEQYF

d_call: NA
clone_size: NA
v_call: TRBV5-5
j_call: TRBJ1-1
cdr3_nt: TGTGCCAGCAGCTTCGCATACAGGGACCGAGGGGTAGCTTTCTTT
cdr3_aa: CASSFAYRDRGVAFF

d_call: TRBD2
clone_size: NA
v_call: TRBV19
j_call: TRBJ2-1
cdr3_nt: TGTGCCAGTAGTAGCTCCGGGACTAGCGGGATCTATGAGCAGTTCTTC
cdr3_aa: CASSSSGTSGIYEQFF

d_call: NA
clone_size: NA
v_call: TRBV30
j_call: TRBJ2-7
cdr3_nt: TGTGCCTGGAGTACAGGGATCGGAACCTACGAGCAGTACTTC
cdr3_aa: CAWSTGIGTYEQYF

d_call: TRBD2
clone_size: NA
v_call: TRBV6-1
j_call: TRBJ2-1
cdr3_nt: TGTGCCAGCAGTGGGGGACTAGCCGGAATCAATGAGCAGTTCTTC
cdr3_aa: CASSGGLAGINEQFF

d_call: NA
clone_size: NA
v_call: TRBV9
j_call: TRBJ2-7
cdr3_nt: TGTGCCAGCAGCGTAGTCCTGGGGGGACGAAACTACGAGCAGTACTTC
cdr3_aa: CASSVVLGGRNYEQYF

d_call: TRBD1
clone_size: NA
v_call: TRBV6-1
j_call: TRBJ1-2
cdr3_nt: TGTGCCAGCAGTGAAGTGGGCAGGGGGCCGTATGGCTACACCTTC
cdr3_aa: CASSEVGRGPYGYTF

d_call: NA
clone_size: NA
v_call: TRBV4-1
j_call: TRBJ1-1
cdr3_nt: TGCGCCAGCAGCCAAAAATGGGGCGGACAGACGAACACTGAAGCTTTCTTT
cdr3_aa: CASSQKWGGQTNTEAFF

d_call: NA
clone_size: NA
v_call: TRBV9
j_call: TRBJ2-2
cdr3_nt: TGTGCCAGCAGCCCCCAGAGTAGGGGTAAGGCTTTAGGGGAGCTGTTTTTT
cdr3_aa: CASSPQSRGKALGELFF

d_call: TRBD2
clone_size: NA
v_call: TRBV7-9
j_call: TRBJ2-7
cdr3_nt: TGTGCCAGCAGCTTAGTCAGCGGGAGCTACGAGCAGTACTTC
cdr3_aa: CASSLVSGSYEQYF

d_call: NA
clone_size: few
v_call: TRBV6-5
j_call: TRBJ2-7
cdr3_nt: TGTGCCAGCAGTTACTCGTACAGAACCTACGAGCAGTACTTC
cdr3_aa: CASSYSYRTYEQYF

d_call: TRBD2
clone_size: NA
v_call: TRBV4-2
j_call: TRBJ2-2
cdr3_nt: TGTGCCAGCAGCCAAGATATGCTGGCTAGCGGGAGCCCCAACACCGGGGAGCTGTTTTTT
cdr3_aa: CASSQDMLASGSPNTGELFF

d_call: NA
clone_size: NA
v_call: TRBV28
j_call: TRBJ1-4
cdr3_nt: TGTGCCAGCAGTCCCCTCGTTGAAAAACTGTTTTTT
cdr3_aa: CASSPLVEKLFF

d_call: NA
clone_size: NA
v_call: TRBV5-5
j_call: TRBJ2-7
cdr3_nt: TGTGCCAGCAGCCTTGGACAGAACCCCCTCTACGAGCAGTACTTC
cdr3_aa: CASSLGQNPLYEQYF

d_call: TRBD1
clone_size: NA
v_call: TRBV6-1
j_call: TRBJ1-1
cdr3_nt: TGTGCCAGCAGACAGGGGACGATGAACACTGAAGCTTTCTTT
cdr3_aa: CASRQGTMNTEAFF

d_call: NA
clone_size: NA
v_call: TRBV4-2
j_call: TRBJ2-2
cdr3_nt: TGTGCCAGCAGCCAAGATCCAACAGGGATCACCGGGGAGCTGTTTTTT
cdr3_aa: CASSQDPTGITGELFF

d_call: NA
clone_size: NA
v_call: TRBV27
j_call: TRBJ2-2
cdr3_nt: TGTGCCAGCAGTTCGTTGAACACCGGGGAGCTGTTTTTT
cdr3_aa: CASSSLNTGELFF

d_call: NA
clone_size: NA
v_call: TRBV5-5
j_call: TRBJ2-1
cdr3_nt: TGTGCCAGCAGCTTATCCGGGACTGGATACAATGAGCAGTTCTTC
cdr3_aa: CASSLSGTGYNEQFF

d_call: NA
clone_size: NA
v_call: TRBV27
j_call: TRBJ2-7
cdr3_nt: TGTGCCAGCAGTCCCCCTGCGGGACTCACCTACGAGCAGTACTTC
cdr3_aa: CASSPPAGLTYEQYF

d_call: TRBD1
clone_size: NA
v_call: TRBV7-9
j_call: TRBJ1-2
cdr3_nt: TGTGCCAGCAGCCAACAGGGGACAGCTGGCTACACCTTC
cdr3_aa: CASSQQGTAGYTF

d_call: NA
clone_size: NA
v_call: TRBV28
j_call: TRBJ2-7
cdr3_nt: TGTGCCAGCAGTTCAATCGGCGGGATTCCTACGGCCTACGAGCAGTACTTC
cdr3_aa: CASSSIGGIPTAYEQYF

d_call: NA
clone_size: NA
v_call: TRBV6-1
j_call: TRBJ1-1
cdr3_nt: TGTGCCAGCAGTCTACGGGACACTGAAGCTTTCTTT
cdr3_aa: CASSLRDTEAFF